The 14 T cell receptor beta chains below all came from one sample that was sequenced in a study of T cells in Graves' hyperthyroidism and ophthalmopathy (dated by TCRdb to between 2018 and 2021). Receptors were amplified or captured by multiplex PCR. The run used an Illumina HiSeq 2000. The TCR beta CDR3 regions were amplified from RNA transcripts. The TCR CDR3 was subjected to a first round of RT-PCR using the HTBI primer set and the Qiagen OneStep RT-PCR kit. TCRdb reprocessed the public reads (quality trimming at Q25 with fastp, clone calling with MiXCR) and kept in-frame beta chains. Rows with one shared CDR3 protein collapse into an entry with the most common genes and DNA. This sample lists about 360,000 distinct CDR3 sequences; 15% to 18% were detected once. Around a quarter of the sample is in the top ten clones. Sequenced: blood. The receptors come from a young woman with Graves' hyperthyroidism that later progressed to Graves' ophthalmopathy.

This clonotype has a count of ten or more. The chain has TRBV15 and TRBJ2-1; 9 bases line up with TRBD2. With V trimmed by 1 base and J by 8 bases, 9 bases remained unmatched. Germline V gene sequence: CDR1 LNHNV, CDR2 YYDKDF (reference sequence). The CDR3 spans 16 residues. As DNA, the CDR3 is TGTGCCACCAGCAGAGGTGGCGGGAGGGCCACGGATGAGCAGTTCTTC. Translating gives CATSRGGGRATDEQFF.

This clonotype was seen many times. The CDR3 nucleotides are TGTGCCACCAGCAGAGATGAAGGTGGGCGACAGCCCCAGCATTTT. It encodes CATSRDEGGRQPQHF. This chain joins TRBV15 and TRBJ1-5; D is undetermined. This CDR3 has 15 amino acids. Germline-derived CDR1 and CDR2 are LNHNV and YYDKDF (reference sequence). The V and J ends lost 0 bases and 7 bases respectively, with 13 bases between them.

CDR3 bases: TGCGCCAGCAGTCCCGGGACCTCGAGGACCGGGGAGCTGTTTTTT. Encoded protein: CASSPGTSRTGELFF. The chain carries TRBV5-1 and TRBJ2-2; D may match TRBD1 or TRBD2 (5 bases each). V was cut by 5 bases and J by 5 bases, with 16 bases left in between. CDR3 length: 15 amino acids. Per the germline V gene, CDR1 is SGHRS and CDR2 is YFSETQ.

Ten or more counts support this clonotype. The CDR3 DNA reads as TGTGCCAGCAGTTTATCCCACAGGGGGGCCATTATCAATCAGCCCCAGCATTTT. This translates into CASSLSHRGAIINQPQHF. The V call is TRBV28, the J call TRBJ1-5; 8 bases align to TRBD1. Germline CDR1 MDHEN, CDR2 SYDVKM. Trimming removed 1 base from V and 3 bases from J; junction bases left unmatched: 11. The CDR3 has 18 amino acids.

A few counts support this clonotype. The rearrangement uses TRBV19 and TRBJ2-7, with 8 bases that match TRBD1. CDR3 length: 15 residues. With 6 bases clipped from V and 5 bases from J, the junction kept 12 bases outside the gene matches. Per the germline V gene, CDR1 is LNHDA and CDR2 is SQIVND (reference sequence). CDR3 coding DNA: TGTGCCAGTAGACCCGGGACAGGAGTCCCCCACGAGCAGTACTTC. It specifies CASRPGTGVPHEQYF.

This clonotype was seen repeatedly, ten times or more. The chain employs TRBV24-1 and TRBJ1-5; 8 nucleotides match TRBD1. CDR3 length equals 15 residues. CDR1 and CDR2 (germline): KGHDR, SFDVKD. V was pared by 4 bases and J by 3 bases, with 4 bases of the junction left unmatched. CDR3 DNA: TGTGCCACCAGTGAAACAGGGGGGAACAATCAGCCCCAGCATTTT. Encoded protein: CATSETGGNNQPQHF.

This clonotype has a count of ten or more. Here the CDR3 DNA reads TGTGCCAGCAGCTTACCGGGACAGGGAAACTATGGCTACACCTTC. Translation: CASSLPGQGNYGYTF. The chain links TRBV7-9 to TRBJ1-2, with 9 bases lining up with TRBD1. Germline-derived CDR1 and CDR2 are SEHNR and FQNEAQ (reference sequence). The CDR3 sequence is 15 residues long. The J segment lost 2 bases and the V segment lost 2 bases, leaving 3 bases of the junction unmatched.

This clonotype was recorded at least ten times. This rearrangement joins TRBV12-3 or TRBV12-4 to TRBJ1-4; D is perhaps TRBD1 (5 bases). The germline V and J ends were trimmed by 5 bases and 4 bases, with 11 bases remaining between them. The CDR3 contains 14 residues. CDR3 nucleotide sequence: TGTGCCAGCAGTCCGTGGGACGTTAATGAAAAACTGTTTTTT. Encoded protein: CASSPWDVNEKLFF.

This clonotype was detected many times. The gene calls are TRBV27 and TRBJ2-2; D unresolved. V shed 3 bases and J shed 3 bases, with 11 bases lying between them. Germline CDR1 and CDR2: MNHEY and SMNVEV (reference sequence). CDR3 size: 15 residues. CDR3 sequence: CASSFPRLDTGELFF. The CDR3 region has the DNA TGTGCCAGCAGTTTCCCCAGACTCGACACCGGGGAGCTGTTTTTT.

The rearrangement links TRBV5-1 to TRBJ2-7; D remains unclear. With 2 bases removed from V and 1 base from J, the gap between germline ends came to 7 bases. Germline values: CDR1 SGHRS, CDR2 YFSETQ. The CDR3 is 13 residues long. The CDR3 here is CASSFEQSYEQYF. CDR3 coding DNA: TGCGCCAGCAGCTTTGAACAGTCCTACGAGCAGTACTTC.

DNA for the CDR3: TGCAGTGCTAGAGATATGGGGAGCTCCTACAATGAGCAGTTCTTC. Its translation is CSARDMGSSYNEQFF. V and J are TRBV20-1 and TRBJ2-1, with D tentatively TRBD2 (5 bases). The germline V and J ends were trimmed by 0 bases and 0 bases, with 9 bases remaining between them. CDR3 size: 15 residues. The germline gives CDR1 DFQATT, CDR2 SNEGSKA (reference sequence).

This chain uses TRBV19 with TRBJ2-7; D is perhaps TRBD1 (6 bases). The CDR3 runs to 15 residues. V was trimmed by 5 bases and J by 0 bases, leaving 14 bases between them. CDR1 and CDR2 (germline): LNHDA, SQIVND (reference sequence). The CDR3 DNA follows: TGTGCCAGTAGTTTGACAAGGGGGTTCTCCTACGAGCAGTACTTC. Protein: CASSLTRGFSYEQYF.

This clonotype was seen a few times. Since a much larger clone is just one base distant, this may be a read error. The V and J genes are TRBV2 and TRBJ2-7, with unresolved D. Germline loops: CDR1 SNHLY, CDR2 FYNNEI. There are 13 residues in the CDR3. The CDR3 region has the DNA TGTGCCAGCAGAGAAGACCCGCTCTACGAGCAGTACTTC. It specifies CASREDPLYEQYF.

The rearrangement links TRBV29-1 to TRBJ1-1, with 10 bases fitting TRBD1. Germline V lookup: CDR1 SQVTM, CDR2 ANQGSEA. This CDR3 has 12 residues. Trimming at V came to 7 bases and at J to 8 bases, leaving 7 bases not matched to a gene. The CDR3 DNA follows: TGCAGCGCGACAGGGGGCCGTACCGAAGCTTTCTTT. It yields the protein CSATGGRTEAFF.